These 3 T cell receptor beta chains came from one sample sequenced in a study of T cell responses to AZD1222 COVID-19 vaccine. The table came from immunoSEQ multiplex PCR; TCRdb's copy has only in-frame clones and leaves some out. The sample consists of approximately 90,000 clones, around 87% of them appearing once. Sequencing was performed on peripheral blood, taken on day 0 of AZD1222 vaccination. The receptors originated from an adult in good health.

This chain joins TRBV5-4 and TRBJ1-4, with D possibly TRBD1 on 5 matching bases. The CDR3 covers 14 residues. V lost 4 bases to trimming and J lost 10 bases, with 17 bases between them. Germline values: CDR1 SGHNT, CDR2 YYREEE (reference sequence). The CDR3 spells CASSPMGGAGKLFF. The CDR3 DNA reads TGTGCCAGCAGCCCAATGGGAGGGGCGGGAAAACTGTTTTTT.

This chain links TRBV19 with TRBJ2-5; TRBD1 aligns across 9 bases. Germline lookup yields CDR1 LNHDA and CDR2 SQIVND (reference sequence). J lost 7 bases, V lost 6 bases, and 15 bases had no gene match. The CDR3 contains 16 residues. The CDR3 is CASSLGKQGAGVTQYF. CDR3 coding DNA: TGTGCCAGTAGCCTGGGTAAACAGGGGGCGGGAGTGACCCAGTACTTC.

The chain couples TRBV2 to TRBJ1-1; TRBD1 matches 8 bases. Looked up from germline, CDR1 is SNHLY and CDR2 is FYNNEI. This CDR3 is built from 15 residues. The V and J ends lost 5 bases and 6 bases, in that order; junction bases with no gene match: 11. CDR3 DNA sequence: TGTGCCAGCAGTCCAGATAGGACAGGGCTCGCTGAAGCTTTCTTT. Translation: CASSPDRTGLAEAFF.